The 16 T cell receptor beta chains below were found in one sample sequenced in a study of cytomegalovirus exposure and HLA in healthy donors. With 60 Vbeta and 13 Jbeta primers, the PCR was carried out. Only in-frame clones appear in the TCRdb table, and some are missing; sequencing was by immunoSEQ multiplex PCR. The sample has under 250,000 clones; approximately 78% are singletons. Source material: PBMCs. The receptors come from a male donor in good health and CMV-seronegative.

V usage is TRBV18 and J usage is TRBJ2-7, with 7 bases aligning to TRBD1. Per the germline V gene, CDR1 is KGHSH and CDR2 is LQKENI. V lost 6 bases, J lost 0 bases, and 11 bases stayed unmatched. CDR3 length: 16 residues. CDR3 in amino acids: CASSLKAGTASYEQYF. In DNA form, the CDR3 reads TGTGCCAGCTCGCTTAAGGCAGGGACAGCCTCCTACGAGCAGTACTTC.

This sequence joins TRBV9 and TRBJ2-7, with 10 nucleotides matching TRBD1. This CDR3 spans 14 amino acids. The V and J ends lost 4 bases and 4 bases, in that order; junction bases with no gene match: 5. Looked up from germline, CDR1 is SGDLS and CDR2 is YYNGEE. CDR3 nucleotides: TGTGCCAGCAGCACCGGGACAGGGGTTTACGAGCAGTACTTC. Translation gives CASSTGTGVYEQYF.

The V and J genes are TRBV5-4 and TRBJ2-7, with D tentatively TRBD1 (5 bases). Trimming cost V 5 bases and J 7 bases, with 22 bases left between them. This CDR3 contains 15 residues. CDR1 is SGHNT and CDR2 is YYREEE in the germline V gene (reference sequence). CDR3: CASRQNRPGSSEQYF. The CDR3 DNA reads TGTGCCAGCAGACAGAACAGGCCCGGTTCGTCTGAGCAGTACTTC. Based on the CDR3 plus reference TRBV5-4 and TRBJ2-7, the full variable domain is ETGVTQSPTHLIKTRGQQVTLRCSSQSGHNTVSWYQQALGQGPQFIFQYYREEENGRGNFPPRFSGLQFPNYSSELNVNALELDDSALYLCASRQNRPGSSEQYFGPGTRLTVT.

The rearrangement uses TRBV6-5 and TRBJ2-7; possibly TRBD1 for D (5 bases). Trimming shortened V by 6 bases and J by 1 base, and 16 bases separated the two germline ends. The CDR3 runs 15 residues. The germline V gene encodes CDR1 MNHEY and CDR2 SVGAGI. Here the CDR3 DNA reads TGTGCCAGCAGCTCATTCAGGGTTGTGTCCTACGAGCAGTACTTC. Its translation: CASSSFRVVSYEQYF.

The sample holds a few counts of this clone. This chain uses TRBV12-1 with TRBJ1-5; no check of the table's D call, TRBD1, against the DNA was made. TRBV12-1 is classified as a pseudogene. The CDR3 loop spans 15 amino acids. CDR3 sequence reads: CASSFGQGGNQPQHF. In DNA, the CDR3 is TGTGCCAGCAGCTTTGGACAGGGCGGCAATCAGCCCCAGCATTTT.

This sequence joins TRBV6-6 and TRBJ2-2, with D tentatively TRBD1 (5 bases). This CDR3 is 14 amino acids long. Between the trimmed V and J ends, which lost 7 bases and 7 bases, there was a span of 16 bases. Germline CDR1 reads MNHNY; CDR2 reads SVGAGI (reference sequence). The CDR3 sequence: CASILQHDSGELFF. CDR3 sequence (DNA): TGTGCCAGCATCCTACAACACGACAGCGGGGAGCTGTTTTTT.

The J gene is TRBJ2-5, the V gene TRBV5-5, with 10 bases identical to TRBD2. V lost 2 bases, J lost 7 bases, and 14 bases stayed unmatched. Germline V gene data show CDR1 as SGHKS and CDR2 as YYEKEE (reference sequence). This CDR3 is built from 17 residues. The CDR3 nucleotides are TGTGCCAGCAGCTTTGGACTAGCGGAGCTAAGAATCGGGACCCAGTACTTC. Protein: CASSFGLAELRIGTQYF.

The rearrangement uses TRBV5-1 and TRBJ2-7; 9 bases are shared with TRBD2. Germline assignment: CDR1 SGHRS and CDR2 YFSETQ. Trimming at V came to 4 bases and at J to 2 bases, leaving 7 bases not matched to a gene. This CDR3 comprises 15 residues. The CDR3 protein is CASSIAAGGAYEQYF. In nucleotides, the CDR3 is TGCGCCAGCAGCATAGCAGCGGGAGGAGCCTACGAGCAGTACTTC.

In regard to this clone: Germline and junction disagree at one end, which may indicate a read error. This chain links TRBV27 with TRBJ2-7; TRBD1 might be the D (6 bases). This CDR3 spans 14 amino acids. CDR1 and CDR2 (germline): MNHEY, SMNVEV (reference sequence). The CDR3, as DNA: TGTGCCAGCAGGGATACAGGGTTCTCCTACGAGCAGCACTTC. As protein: CASRDTGFSYEQHF.

DNA for the CDR3: TGTGCCAGCAACGCCAATAGCGGGATCGGGGCAGATACGCAGTATTTT. It codes for CASNANSGIGADTQYF. This chain links TRBV13 with TRBJ2-3; 8 bases map to TRBD2. The CDR3 contains 16 residues. Unmatched junction bases numbered 13, after V lost 7 bases and J lost 4 bases. Germline CDR1 PRHDT, CDR2 FYEKMQ (reference sequence).

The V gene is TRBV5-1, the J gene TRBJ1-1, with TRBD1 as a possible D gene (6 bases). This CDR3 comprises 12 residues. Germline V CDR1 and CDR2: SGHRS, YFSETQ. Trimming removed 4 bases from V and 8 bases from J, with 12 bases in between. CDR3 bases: TGCGCCAGCAGCCGAGGGGGGGCCGAAGCTTTCTTT. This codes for CASSRGGAEAFF.

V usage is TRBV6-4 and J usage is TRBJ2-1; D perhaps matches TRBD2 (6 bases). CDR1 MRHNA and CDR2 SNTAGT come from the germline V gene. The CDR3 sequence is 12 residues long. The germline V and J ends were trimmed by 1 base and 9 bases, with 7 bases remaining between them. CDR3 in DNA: TGTGCCAGCAGTGACTTGCGGGGTGAGCAGTTCTTC. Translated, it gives CASSDLRGEQFF.

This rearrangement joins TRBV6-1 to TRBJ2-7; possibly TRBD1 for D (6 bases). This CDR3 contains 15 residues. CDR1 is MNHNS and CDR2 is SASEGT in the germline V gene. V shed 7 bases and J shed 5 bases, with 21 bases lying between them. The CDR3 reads CASNILRGAIDEQYF. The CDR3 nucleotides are TGTGCCAGCAATATCCTCAGGGGCGCCATCGACGAGCAGTACTTC.

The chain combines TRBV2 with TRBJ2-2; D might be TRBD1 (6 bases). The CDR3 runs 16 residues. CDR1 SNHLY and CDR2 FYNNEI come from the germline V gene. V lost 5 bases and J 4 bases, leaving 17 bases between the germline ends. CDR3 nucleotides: TGTGCCAGCAGTCCAGGCCCTGGACAGTTCACCGGGGAGCTGTTTTTT. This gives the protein CASSPGPGQFTGELFF.

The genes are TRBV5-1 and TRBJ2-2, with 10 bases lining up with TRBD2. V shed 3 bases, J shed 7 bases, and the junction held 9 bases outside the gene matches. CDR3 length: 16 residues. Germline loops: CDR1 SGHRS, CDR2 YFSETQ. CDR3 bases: TGCGCCAGCAGCTCCCCAGCGGGAGGGCCTCGCGGGGAGCTGTTTTTT. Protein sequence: CASSSPAGGPRGELFF. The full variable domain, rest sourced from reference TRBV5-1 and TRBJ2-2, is KAGVTQTPRYLIKTRGQQVTLSCSPISGHRSVSWYQQTPGQGLQFLFEYFSETQRNKGNFPGRFSGRQFSNSRSEMNVSTLELGDSALYLCASSSPAGGPRGELFFGEGSRLTVL.

CDR3 residues: CASSSGKYAEAFF. In DNA form, the CDR3 reads TGCGCCAGCAGTTCGGGGAAGTACGCTGAAGCTTTCTTT. The gene calls are TRBV5-1 and TRBJ1-1; D ambiguous. The CDR3 is 13 residues long. V was cut by 5 bases and J by 6 bases, with 14 bases left in between. Germline lookup yields CDR1 SGHRS and CDR2 YFSETQ.